The subject of this entry is one T cell receptor beta chain. This entry belongs to a study of blood T cell repertoires in COVID-19. Cohorts were determined from participant-reported clinical history. Only in-frame clones appear in the TCRdb table, and some are missing; sequencing was by immunoSEQ multiplex PCR. The data show fewer than 350,000 clones, 90% seen once. Germline V CDR1 and CDR2: KGHDR, SFDVKD. Unmatched junction bases numbered 6, after V lost 5 bases and J lost 6 bases. The CDR3 runs to 15 residues. The source is a young woman with acute COVID-19. Material: PBMCs or T cells enriched from blood (not recorded which). The V call is TRBV24-1, the J call TRBJ2-3; the match to TRBD2 covers 11 bases. CDR3 bases: TGTGCCACCAGTGGCACTAGCGGGAGTTGGGATACGCAGTATTTT. This translates into CATSGTSGSWDTQYF.